The clone carrying this TCR beta chain is a singleton in its sample. TCRdb keeps only in-frame clones here, not all; method: immunoSEQ multiplex PCR. The data show about 440,000 clones, about 90% seen once. This sample is drawn from a study of Ad26.COV2.S vaccination and SARS-CoV-2 variants. V was trimmed by 1 base and J by 0 bases, leaving 5 bases between them. Germline CDR1 and CDR2: SGHNT and YYREEE (reference sequence). This CDR3 contains 15 residues. As to treatment: 15 to 20 received Ad26.COV2.S at low or high dose, single or two shots; 5 received placebo; per-sample allocation not given. After the first vaccine or placebo injection, samples were drawn on day 63.

J is TRBJ2-6 and V is TRBV5-4; D unresolved. Source: peripheral blood, taken in a trial of Ad26.COV2.S vaccine versus placebo. The sequence came from a person between 18 and 59 years old who received the Ad26.COV2.S COVID-19 vaccine or a placebo. The CDR3 DNA sequence: TGTGCCAGCAGCTTGATAGGCTCTGGGGCCAACGTCCTGACTTTC. Amino acid sequence: CASSLIGSGANVLTF.